This T cell receptor (beta chain) was observed in a study of PD-1 blockade in classical Hodgkin lymphoma. Profiling relied on immunoSEQ multiplex PCR, and the TCRdb table lists in-frame clones only, not all of them. The sample records about 94,000 clones, roughly nine tenths being singletons. The CDR3 is made up of 15 amino acids. V shed 4 bases, J shed 2 bases, and the junction held 6 bases outside the gene matches. Germline lookup yields CDR1 MRHNA and CDR2 SNTAGT. Overall study findings and caveats: CD4+ TCR diversity rose significantly by C4D1, and CD8+ TCR diversity did not. As was reported, newly diagnosed patients showed lower baseline TCR diversity than healthy donors did.

All patients relapsed after autologous stem cell transplantation, and brentuximab vedotin exposure varied. Turning to this clone: The antigen is unknown.

The receptor's source is a human donor with classical Hodgkin lymphoma. V and J are TRBV6-4 and TRBJ1-2, with 8 bases identical to TRBD1. This material consisted of peripheral blood mononuclear cells (PBMCs), taken before the second cycle of nivolumab. The DNA for the CDR3 is TGTGCCAGCAGTGTCGGGCAGGGGGCGAACTATGGCTACACCTTC. Protein sequence: CASSVGQGANYGYTF.